The 18 T cell receptor beta chains below all came from one sample that was sequenced in a study of human T cells and chemical hapten exposure. The library labeled individual cDNA molecules by adding unique molecular identifiers to them. MiXCR, run by TCRdb on the reads, gives a single entry per CDR3 protein. The data contain around 120,000 distinct CDR3 sequences, over 7% of them singletons. The template was total RNA from unfractionated whole blood. Sequenced input: whole blood. The receptor source for this set is a human donor in good health. Some clones in this sample may be carry-over from other donors' samples.

This clonotype occurred many times. The chain employs TRBV9 and TRBJ1-1; D may be TRBD1 (6 bases). Germline V gene lookup returns CDR1 SGDLS and CDR2 YYNGEE. This CDR3 is built from 15 residues. Trimming cost V 0 bases and J 1 base, with 10 bases left between them. The CDR3 coding sequence is TGTGCCAGCAGCGTAGAGGGGGACGAGAACACTGAAGCTTTCTTT. Translation gives CASSVEGDENTEAFF.

The DNA of the CDR3 is TGCGCCAGCAGCCAAGAGAGTCCGGCTAGCGGGAGTATTAGGGACAATGAGCAGTTCTTC. Translation: CASSQESPASGSIRDNEQFF. The chain uses TRBV4-1 and TRBJ2-1, with 10 bases fitting TRBD2. CDR1 MGHRA and CDR2 YSYEKL come from the germline V gene. The trim removed 0 bases at V and 5 bases at J, leaving 16 bases unmatched. This CDR3 is built from 20 residues.

The sample holds a few counts of this clonotype. The chain couples TRBV7-9 to TRBJ1-1, with D maybe TRBD1 (5 bases). In germline, CDR1 is SEHNR, CDR2 FQNEAQ (reference sequence). Trimming removed 1 base from V and 6 bases from J, with 12 bases in between. CDR3 size: 14 residues. CDR3 amino acids: CASSLGLGTAEAFF. The CDR3 DNA reads as TGTGCCAGCAGCTTAGGCCTTGGGACGGCTGAAGCTTTCTTT.

This clonotype was detected many times. This rearrangement joins TRBV10-2 to TRBJ1-5, with a tentative D call TRBD1 (5 bases). The ends were cut back, 2 bases at V and 7 bases at J, with 15 bases in the middle. This CDR3 has 15 amino acids. Germline V CDR1 and CDR2: WSHSY, SAAADI. The DNA for the CDR3 is TGCGCCAGCAGTGAGGGCTCCTGGGACGGCCAGCCCCAGCATTTT. Translating it yields CASSEGSWDGQPQHF.

This clonotype was recorded many times. This chain uses TRBV20-1 with TRBJ1-6; D not resolved. From germline, CDR1 is DFQATT and CDR2 SNEGSKA (reference sequence). The CDR3 runs 14 residues. Trimming left V 3 bases short and J 2 bases short, with 8 bases between. The CDR3 nucleotides are TGCAGTGCTAGCGGGCAGACCTATAATTCACCCCTCCACTTT. Residues: CSASGQTYNSPLHF.

This clonotype was recorded a few times. The genes are TRBV2 and TRBJ2-1; tentatively, D is TRBD2 (6 bases). The CDR3 extends over 14 amino acids. Germline CDR1 and CDR2: SNHLY and FYNNEI. V was pared by 3 bases and J by 6 bases, with 12 bases between. CDR3 in DNA: TGTGCCAGCAGTGAGGCGGGGCTCTTCAATGAGCAGTTCTTC. Translating it yields CASSEAGLFNEQFF.

This chain connects TRBV27 to TRBJ2-3, with D possibly TRBD2 on 5 matching bases. V was clipped by 4 bases and J by 4 bases, with 12 bases between them. The CDR3 consists of 14 residues. The germline V gene encodes CDR1 MNHEY and CDR2 SMNVEV (reference sequence). CDR3 protein: CASSWRQTADTQYF. DNA of the CDR3: TGTGCCAGCAGTTGGAGGCAGACGGCAGATACGCAGTATTTT.

The chain uses TRBV6-6 and TRBJ2-1, with 13 positions matching TRBD2. CDR3 length: 16 amino acids. Germline V lookup: CDR1 MNHNY, CDR2 SVGAGI (reference sequence). The ends lost 5 bases at V and 7 bases at J; junction bases unmatched: 8. This CDR3 reads CASSPLAGGEDNEQFF. The CDR3 DNA follows: TGTGCCAGCAGTCCACTAGCGGGGGGGGAGGATAATGAGCAGTTCTTC.

This chain joins TRBV29-1 and TRBJ2-7; a possible D gene is TRBD2 (6 bases). CDR3 length: 12 residues. Per germline, CDR1 SQVTM and CDR2 ANQGSEA. The V and J ends lost 4 bases and 0 bases respectively, with 7 bases between them. The CDR3 bases are TGCAGCGTTGCTAGCGTCTCCTACGAGCAGTACTTC. It is translated as CSVASVSYEQYF.

This clonotype has a handful of counts. The V call is TRBV11-1, the J call TRBJ2-1, with 14 bases matching TRBD2. Trimming removed 5 bases from V and 6 bases from J; junction bases left unmatched: 3. The CDR3 length is 15 residues. From germline, CDR1 is SGHAT and CDR2 FQDESV (reference sequence). The DNA of the CDR3 is TGTGCCAGCAGCGCGGGACTAGCGGGAGCCAATGAGCAGTTCTTC. Amino acid sequence: CASSAGLAGANEQFF.

The gene calls are TRBV2 and TRBJ2-7, with TRBD1 matching 8 bases. Germline CDR1 is SNHLY and CDR2 is FYNNEI. CDR3 length equals 15 residues. The junction had 8 bases not matched to a gene; V was cut back by 7 bases and J by 0 bases. CDR3 amino acids: CASTQGQVSSYEQYF. Written as DNA, the CDR3 is TGTGCCAGCACCCAGGGACAGGTGAGCTCCTACGAGCAGTACTTC.

The CDR3 is CSVWKSENTEAFF. The CDR3 DNA reads TGCAGCGTCTGGAAATCGGAGAACACTGAAGCTTTCTTT. V is TRBV29-1 and J is TRBJ1-1; D unresolved. The CDR3 length is 13 residues. CDR1 is SQVTM, CDR2 ANQGSEA, per germline. The germline V and J ends were trimmed by 6 bases and 1 base, with 12 bases remaining between them.

This clonotype has at least ten counts. V is TRBV5-1 and J is TRBJ2-1, with D perhaps TRBD1 or TRBD2 (5 bases each). V was pared by 1 base and J by 4 bases, with 18 bases between. CDR1 is SGHRS and CDR2 is YFSETQ in the germline V gene. The CDR3 runs 17 residues. The CDR3 coding sequence is TGCGCCAGCAGCTTGTGGGACCTACAGTGGGCGTACAATGAGCAGTTCTTC. Amino acid sequence: CASSLWDLQWAYNEQFF.

This clonotype was observed a handful of times. The chain employs TRBV12-2 and TRBJ2-7. TRBV12-2 represents a pseudogene. The CDR3 length is 13 residues. The CDR3 nucleotides read TGTGCAAGTCGCTTAGCGTGGCTTTGGGAGCAGTACTTC. Residues: CASRLAWLWEQYF.

The chain employs TRBV10-3 and TRBJ2-5, with TRBD1 identical over 7 bases. Losses at the gene ends were 0 bases for V and 5 bases for J; bases not matched to a gene: 27. CDR3 size: 22 residues. Germline V lookup: CDR1 ENHRY, CDR2 SYGVKD. CDR3 DNA sequence: TGTGCCATCAGTGAGTCGGCTTCCCCGCCCCGTCGGCCCGACAGGGTAGTCGAGACCCAGTACTTC. Amino acids: CAISESASPPRRPDRVVETQYF.

The V gene is TRBV7-8, the J gene TRBJ2-1; possible D gene TRBD1, 5 bases. The CDR3 sequence is 14 residues long. Germline V gene data show CDR1 as SGHVS and CDR2 as FQNEAQ. V was pared by 11 bases and J by 9 bases, with 23 bases between. The chain's CDR3 is CAGAHLESDSEQFF. Written as DNA, the CDR3 is TGTGCCGGGGCCCATCTGGAATCCGACAGTGAGCAGTTCTTC.

This clonotype was seen at least ten times. The chain has TRBV20-1 and TRBJ1-2; D gene unclear. In germline, CDR1 is DFQATT, CDR2 SNEGSKA (reference sequence). V was pared by 1 base and J by 5 bases, with 8 bases between. The CDR3 consists of 12 residues. The CDR3 loop is CSARAVAYGYTF. As DNA, the CDR3 is TGCAGTGCTAGAGCGGTGGCGTATGGCTACACCTTC.

This chain joins TRBV20-1 and TRBJ2-1; 11 bases agree with TRBD2. V lost 5 bases and J lost 6; bases outside the gene matches: 9. This CDR3 contains 15 residues. Germline V gene lookup returns CDR1 DFQATT and CDR2 SNEGSKA (reference sequence). The CDR3 loop is CSAPILAGAPNEQFF. The CDR3 region has the DNA TGCAGTGCTCCGATACTAGCGGGGGCGCCCAATGAGCAGTTCTTC.